One TCR beta chain is described in this entry. Per the germline V gene, CDR1 is SGHAT and CDR2 is FQNNGV. V dropped 2 bases and J dropped 0; count of bases not matched to a gene: 7. The CDR3 extends over 19 amino acids. In TCRdb, the 5' RACE reads were re-called with MiXCR into one record per CDR3 protein. The sample shows 350,000 to 600,000 distinct CDR3 sequences, 14% of them seen only once. These data are taken from a study of identical twins. This sample also appeared in a second study, on yellow fever vaccine responses in identical twins. That source reports: Twins' vaccine T cell responses were reported to seem partly convergent and partly personalized.

The source of this sequence is a woman under 30 in good health. Sequencing used CD4+ T cells sorted from blood. The V gene is TRBV11-2, the J gene TRBJ2-1, with TRBD2 matching 13 bases. DNA for the CDR3: TGTGCCAGCAGCTTAAGGACTAGCGGGGGATTTTCCTCCTACAATGAGCAGTTCTTC. Residues: CASSLRTSGGFSSYNEQFF. The complete variable domain, with remaining parts taken from reference TRBV11-2 and TRBJ2-1, reads EAGVAQSPRYKIIEKRQSVAFWCNPISGHATLYWYQQILGQGPKLLIQFQNNGVVDDSQLPKDRFSAERLKGVDSTLKIQPAKLEDSAVYLCASSLRTSGGFSSYNEQFFGPGTRLTVL.